Reported below is one T cell receptor beta chain. This specimen belongs to a study of control samples from healthy donors and cancer patients. The assay was immunoSEQ multiplex PCR, and TCRdb's table has in-frame clones only and misses some. The sample gives roughly 76,000 clones, 90% to 95% of which show up once; 6.2% is in the top ten. The ends were cut back, 3 bases at V and 6 bases at J, with 12 bases in the middle. The CDR3 has 13 amino acids. Looked up from germline, CDR1 is SGHAT and CDR2 is FQNNGV. Sequencing was done on a sample of blood. The source is a woman between 40 and 55 years old in good health. V is TRBV11-2 and J is TRBJ2-7; maybe TRBD2 (5 bases). As DNA, the CDR3 is TGTGCCAGCAGCTTGGACGGGGAAAGCGAGCAGTACTTC. Translation: CASSLDGESEQYF.